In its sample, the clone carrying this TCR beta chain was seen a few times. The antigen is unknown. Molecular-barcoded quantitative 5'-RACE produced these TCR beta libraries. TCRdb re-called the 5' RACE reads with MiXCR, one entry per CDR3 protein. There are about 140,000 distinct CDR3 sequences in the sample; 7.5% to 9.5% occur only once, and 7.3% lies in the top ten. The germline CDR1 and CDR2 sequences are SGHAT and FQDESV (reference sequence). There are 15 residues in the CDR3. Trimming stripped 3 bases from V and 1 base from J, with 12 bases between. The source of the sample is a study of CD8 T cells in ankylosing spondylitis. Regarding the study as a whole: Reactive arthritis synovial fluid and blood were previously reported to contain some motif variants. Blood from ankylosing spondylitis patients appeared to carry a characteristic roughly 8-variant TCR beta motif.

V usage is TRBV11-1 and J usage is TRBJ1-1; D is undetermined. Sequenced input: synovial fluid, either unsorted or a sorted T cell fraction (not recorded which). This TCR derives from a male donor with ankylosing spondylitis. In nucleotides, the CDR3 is TGTGCCAGCAGCTTTGGGATGGGTTCGAACACTGAAGCTTTCTTT. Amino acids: CASSFGMGSNTEAFF.